This T cell receptor beta chain was obtained from a study of beta chain features in type 1 diabetes. Germline V gene data show CDR1 as WNHNN and CDR2 as SYGVQD (reference sequence). This CDR3 region has 14 residues. V lost 11 bases to trimming and J lost 7 bases; unmatched junction nucleotides: 13. The sequenced template was cDNA made from the entire isolated RNA. Average reads for naive, central memory and regulatory T cell samples were some 3.9 million. The protocol was immunoSEQ multiplex PCR, while the TCRdb copy is restricted to in-frame clones and leaves out a portion. Found here are hundreds of thousands of clones, under 15% of them singletons; the top ten hold less than 0.025%. Averaging around 110 mL, one heparinised blood draw came from each individual donor. A sort by CD45RO/CCR7/CD25/CD127/CD95/CD27 yielded CD4+ naive, central memory, regulatory and stem cell-like memory cells. Notes on the study in general: In all four CD4+ subsets, TCRB CDR3 length was significantly, moderately reduced in type 1 diabetes. VDJ junctions in type 1 diabetes patients carried more deletions and fewer insertions.

Worth noting for this clone: Its target is not known.

The chain has TRBV10-1 and TRBJ1-5, with 8 nucleotides matching TRBD1. This clonotype was obtained from a man aged 18 to 29 with type 1 diabetes. The sequenced sample consisted of naive CD4+ T cells from blood. CDR3 nucleotides: TGCGCCCAGATTCCTCAGGGGGCTCTCCAGCCCCAGCATTTT. Protein sequence: CAQIPQGALQPQHF.